This entry concerns a single T cell receptor (beta chain). This clonotype was picked up many times. Its antigen remains unidentified. No base qualities exist here, and no much larger clone lies one base off it. This sample was included in a study of early T cells in non-severe SARS-CoV-2 infection (dated by TCRdb to the early 2020s). About the full investigation: Because TCR sequencing was done on bulk RNA from unsorted whole blood, the alpha and beta chains could not be paired. Summary of the overall study and its limitations: Matching against VDJdb was skewed toward anti-spike CD8 responses, likely underestimated virus-specific expansions, and missed private and CD4 specificities.

A case-control design nested within a healthcare worker cohort in London, UK, was used, with weekly nasopharyngeal swab PCR tests and blood sampling performed. Healthcare workers were recruited during the week of the UK lockdown, between 23 and 31 March 2020, and followed weekly for up to about 15 weeks. Library preparation used 5' RACE. Instrument used: NextSeq 500. In the TCR library protocol, unique molecular identifiers were attached to individual cDNA molecules to correct for PCR bias and sequencing error. Both TCR alpha and beta chains were sequenced, and tight co-correlation was observed between alpha and beta sequence abundances in each sample. The paper's processing steps were these. V gene, J gene and CDR3 annotation of TCR sequences was performed with Decombinator V4. TCRs were defined as expanded if a significant change between any two time points was detected under a Poisson model with p below 0.0001. TCR abundances were normalised to the total number of TCRs sequenced per sample and expressed as counts per million. MAIT TCRs were defined by TRAV1-2 paired with TRAJ12, TRAJ20 or TRAJ33, and iNKT TCRs by TRAV10 paired with TRAJ18. VDJdb, accessed on 1 November 2021, was searched for TCRs annotated for CMV, EBV and SARS-CoV-2, and TCRs annotated for more than one antigen were excluded. The public reads were run again by TCRdb, first through fastp at Q25 and then through MiXCR, and only productive beta chains were kept. Under each unique CDR3 protein, matching rows form one entry showing the most common genes and DNA. The V and J calls shown here were made by TCRdb, not taken from the authors' results. The sample table shows some 38,000 distinct CDR3 sequences, and roughly 5.6% are seen once. The top ten clones comprise roughly 30% of the sample.

As encoded in the germline V gene, CDR1 is SGHTA while CDR2 is FQGTGA. Measured from the cysteine to the phenylalanine, the CDR3 is 14 residues long. The kept DNA is CDR3 alone, 42 bases in frame from the first base. The junction shows trimming of 2 bases on V and 8 bases on J, plus 12 bases between the germline ends. The rearranged chain carries TRBV7-3 and TRBJ2-2; no confident D gene assignment can be made. The origin of this receptor is an adult who was a healthcare worker with PCR-confirmed SARS-CoV-2 infection or an uninfected control (not recorded which). The sample was whole blood. The nucleotide sequence reads as follows: TGTGCCAGCAGCTTATTACAGCCCGGGGGGGAGCTGTTTTTT. The translation is CASSLLQPGGELFF.